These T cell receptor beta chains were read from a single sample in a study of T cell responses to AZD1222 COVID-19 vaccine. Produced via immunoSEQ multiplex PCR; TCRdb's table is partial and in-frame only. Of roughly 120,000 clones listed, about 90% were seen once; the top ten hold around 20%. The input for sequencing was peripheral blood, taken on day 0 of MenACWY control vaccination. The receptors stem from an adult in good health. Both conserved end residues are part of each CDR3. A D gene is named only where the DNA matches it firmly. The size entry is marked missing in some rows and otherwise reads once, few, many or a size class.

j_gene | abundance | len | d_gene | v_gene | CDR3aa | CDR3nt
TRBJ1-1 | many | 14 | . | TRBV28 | CASQGISYRPEAFF | TGTGCCTCACAGGGTATCTCCTATCGTCCTGAAGCTTTCTTT
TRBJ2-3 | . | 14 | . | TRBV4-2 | CASSIGASTDTQYF | TGTGCCAGCAGCATCGGAGCTAGCACAGATACGCAGTATTTT
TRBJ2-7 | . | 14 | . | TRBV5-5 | CASSDRRQSYEQYF | TGTGCCAGCAGCGACAGGCGGCAGTCCTACGAGCAGTACTTC
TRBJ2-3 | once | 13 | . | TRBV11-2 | CASSLGRTDTQYF | TGTGCCAGCAGCTTGGGTCGCACAGATACGCAGTATTTT
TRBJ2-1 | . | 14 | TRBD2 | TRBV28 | CASSLSGNGVEQFF | TGTGCCAGCAGTCTTAGCGGGAACGGTGTTGAGCAGTTCTTC
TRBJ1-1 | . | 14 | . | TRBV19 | CASSNDLSGTEAFF | TGTGCCAGTAGTAACGACTTATCGGGAACTGAAGCTTTCTTT
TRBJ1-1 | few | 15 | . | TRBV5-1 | CASSQSGGQRREAFF | TGCGCCAGCAGTCAATCCGGTGGGCAGCGACGGGAAGCTTTCTTT
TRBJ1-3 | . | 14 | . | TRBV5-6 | CASSPLGTGNTIYF | TGTGCCAGCAGTCCACTAGGTACCGGAAACACCATATATTTT
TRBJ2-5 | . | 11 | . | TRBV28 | CASSFRATQYF | TGTGCCAGCAGTTTTCGAGCGACCCAGTACTTC
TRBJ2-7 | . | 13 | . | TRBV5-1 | CASSPDPSYEQYF | TGCGCCAGCAGCCCCGATCCCTCCTACGAGCAGTACTTC
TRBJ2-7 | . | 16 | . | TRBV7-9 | CASSKGLGQGRYEQYF | TGTGCCAGCAGCAAAGGGCTCGGGCAGGGGAGGTACGAGCAGTACTTC
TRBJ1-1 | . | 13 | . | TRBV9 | CASGVKPNTEAFF | TGTGCCAGTGGCGTTAAACCGAACACTGAAGCTTTCTTT
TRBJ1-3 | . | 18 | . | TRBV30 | CAWSGQGSLPYSGNTIYF | TGTGCCTGGAGTGGTCAGGGATCCCTTCCTTACTCTGGAAACACCATATATTTT
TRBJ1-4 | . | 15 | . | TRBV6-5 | CASSSLYPTNEKLFF | TGTGCCAGCAGTTCCCTTTATCCGACTAATGAAAAACTGTTTTTT
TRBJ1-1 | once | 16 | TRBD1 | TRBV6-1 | CASSEPGQVGNTEAFF | TGTGCCAGCAGTGAACCGGGACAGGTGGGGAACACTGAAGCTTTCTTT
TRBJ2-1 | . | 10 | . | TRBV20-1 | CSAHRDEQFF | TGCAGTGCTCACAGGGATGAGCAGTTCTTC
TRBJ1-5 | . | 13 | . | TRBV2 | CAGSRWGNQPQHF | TGTGCCGGCTCTCGGTGGGGCAATCAGCCCCAGCATTTT
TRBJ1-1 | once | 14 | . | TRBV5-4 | CASSPPTGNTEAFF | TGTGCCAGCAGCCCGCCGACGGGGAACACTGAAGCTTTCTTT
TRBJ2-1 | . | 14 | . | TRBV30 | CAWRVRSSYNEQFF | TGTGCCTGGAGGGTCAGGAGCTCCTACAATGAGCAGTTCTTC
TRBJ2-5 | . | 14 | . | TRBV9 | CASSVEPAWETQYF | TGTGCCAGCAGCGTAGAACCTGCCTGGGAGACCCAGTACTTC
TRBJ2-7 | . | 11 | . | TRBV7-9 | CASIGDYEQYF | TGTGCCAGCATCGGAGATTACGAGCAGTACTTC
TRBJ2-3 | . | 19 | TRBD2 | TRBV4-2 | CASSQDRRLAGGGTDTQYF | TGTGCCAGCAGCCAAGACCGCCGACTAGCGGGAGGTGGCACAGATACGCAGTATTTT
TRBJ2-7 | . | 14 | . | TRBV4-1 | CASSQVPFSYEQYF | TGCGCCAGCAGCCAAGTCCCGTTTTCCTACGAGCAGTACTTC
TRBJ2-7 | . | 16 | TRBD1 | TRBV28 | CASAVYGRGRDYEQYF | TGTGCCAGCGCCGTTTACGGTAGGGGGCGCGACTACGAGCAGTACTTC
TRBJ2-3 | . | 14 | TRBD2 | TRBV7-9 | CASSQRDGTDTQYF | TGTGCCAGCAGCCAGCGGGATGGGACAGATACGCAGTATTTT
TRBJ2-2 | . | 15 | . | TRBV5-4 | CASSFDPANTGELFF | TGTGCCAGCAGCTTCGACCCAGCTAACACCGGGGAGCTGTTTTTT
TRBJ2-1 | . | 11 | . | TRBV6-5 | CASSYLGEQFF | TGTGCCAGCAGTTACTTGGGGGAGCAGTTCTTC
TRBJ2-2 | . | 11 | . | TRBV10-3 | CAISDYGELFF | TGTGCCATCAGTGACTATGGGGAGCTGTTTTTT
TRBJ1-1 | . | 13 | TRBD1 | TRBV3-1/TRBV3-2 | CASSQGQGFEAFF | TGTGCCAGCAGCCAAGGACAGGGGTTTGAAGCTTTCTTT
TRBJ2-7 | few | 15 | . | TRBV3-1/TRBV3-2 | CASSQELYDEDEQYF | TGTGCCAGCAGCCAAGAGTTGTACGACGAGGACGAGCAGTACTTC
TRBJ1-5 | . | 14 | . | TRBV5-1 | CASSLGGRNQPQHF | TGCGCCAGCAGCTTGGGGGGGCGGAATCAGCCCCAGCATTTT
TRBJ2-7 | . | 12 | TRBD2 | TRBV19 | CASGRGDYEQYF | TGTGCCAGCGGGAGGGGGGACTACGAGCAGTACTTC
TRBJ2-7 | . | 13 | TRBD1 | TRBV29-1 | CSAGQVDTYEQYF | TGCAGCGCTGGACAGGTGGATACCTACGAGCAGTACTTC
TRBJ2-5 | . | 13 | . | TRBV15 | CATSIGGRETQYF | TGTGCCACCAGCATTGGGGGCCGGGAGACCCAGTACTTC
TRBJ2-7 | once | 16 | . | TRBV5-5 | CASSLGTALSAYEQYF | TGTGCCAGCAGCTTGGGGACTGCCCTTTCTGCCTACGAGCAGTACTTC
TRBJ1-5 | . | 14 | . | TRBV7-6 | CASSLVASNQPQHF | TGTGCCAGCAGCTTAGTGGCAAGCAATCAGCCCCAGCATTTT
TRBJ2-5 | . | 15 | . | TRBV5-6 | CASSLGENLRGTQYF | TGTGCCAGCAGCTTGGGAGAGAACCTTAGGGGGACCCAGTACTTC
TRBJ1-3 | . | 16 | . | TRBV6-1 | CASSETAPASGNTIYF | TGTGCCAGCAGTGAAACCGCGCCAGCATCGGGAAACACCATATATTTT
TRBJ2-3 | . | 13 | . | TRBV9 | CASSSEVPDTQYF | TGTGCCTCGTCGTCGGAGGTCCCAGATACGCAGTATTTT
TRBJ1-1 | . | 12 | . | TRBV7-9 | CASSFHNTEAFF | TGTGCCAGCAGCTTTCATAACACTGAAGCTTTCTTT
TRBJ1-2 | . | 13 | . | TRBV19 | CASGGGRNYGYTF | TGTGCCAGTGGGGGCGGGCGAAACTATGGCTACACCTTC
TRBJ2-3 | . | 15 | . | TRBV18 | CASSPQGLATDTQYF | TGTGCCAGCTCACCACAAGGGTTGGCCACAGATACGCAGTATTTT
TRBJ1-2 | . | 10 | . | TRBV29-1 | CSAFDYGYTF | TGCAGCGCCTTCGACTATGGCTACACCTTC
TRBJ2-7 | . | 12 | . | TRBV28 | CASAPRSYEQYF | TGTGCCAGCGCCCCCCGCTCCTACGAGCAGTACTTC
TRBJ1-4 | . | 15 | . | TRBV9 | CASSVGQRGNEKLFF | TGTGCCAGCAGCGTAGGACAGAGGGGAAATGAAAAACTGTTTTTT
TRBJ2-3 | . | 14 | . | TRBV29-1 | CSAGGAGDTDTQYF | TGCAGCGCTGGGGGGGCGGGTGACACAGATACGCAGTATTTT
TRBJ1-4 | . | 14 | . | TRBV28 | CASSLHGTNEKLFF | TGTGCCAGCAGTTTACATGGGACTAATGAAAAACTGTTTTTT
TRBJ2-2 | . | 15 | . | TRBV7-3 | CASSRGADPTGELFF | TGTGCCAGCAGCCGGGGAGCGGACCCCACCGGGGAGCTGTTTTTT